This T cell receptor (beta chain) was retrieved from a study of post-analysis software for immune sequencing data. Study-level points and caveats: When the samples were clustered directly with F measure, those that had been prepared in the same batch showed strong co-clustering. Patients used about 5 TRBV segments, including TRBV5-6, TRBV5-1 and TRBV20-1, more often than controls. Controls significantly exceeded multiple sclerosis patients in normalized Chao1 diversity.

This clonotype was observed a few times. The target antigen is unknown. TCR beta libraries were prepared from cDNA with unique molecular identifiers. A population of roughly 0.9 to 11 million T cells gave rise to approximately 530,000 cDNA molecules. MiXCR was run by TCRdb on the PCR reads, yielding one entry per CDR3 protein. The sample lists roughly 600,000 distinct CDR3 sequences; 40% to 50% were seen once. CDR3 length: 14 amino acids. V was cut by 2 bases and J by 6 bases, with 15 bases left in between. CDR1 and CDR2 (germline): GTSNPN, SVGIG (reference sequence). The sample consisted of blood. The rearrangement uses TRBV30 and TRBJ2-3; D not resolved. The TCR originated in a girl aged 5-17 years with multiple sclerosis. The CDR3 DNA reads TGTGCCTGGAGTTCGAAAGGGTGGGTGGATACGCAGTATTTT. It specifies CAWSSKGWVDTQYF.